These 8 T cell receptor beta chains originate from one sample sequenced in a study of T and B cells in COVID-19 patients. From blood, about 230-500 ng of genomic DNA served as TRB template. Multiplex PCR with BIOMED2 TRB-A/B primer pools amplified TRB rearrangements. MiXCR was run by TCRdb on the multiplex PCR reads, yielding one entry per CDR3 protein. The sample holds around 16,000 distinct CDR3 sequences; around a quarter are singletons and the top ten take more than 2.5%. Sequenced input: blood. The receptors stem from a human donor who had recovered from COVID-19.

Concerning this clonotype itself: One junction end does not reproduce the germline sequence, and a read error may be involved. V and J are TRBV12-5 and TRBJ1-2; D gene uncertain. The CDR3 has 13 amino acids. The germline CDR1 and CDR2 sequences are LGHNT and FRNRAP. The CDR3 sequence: CASSFESNYGYTF. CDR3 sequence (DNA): TGTGCTAGTAGTTTTGAGTCTAACTATGGCTACACCTTC.

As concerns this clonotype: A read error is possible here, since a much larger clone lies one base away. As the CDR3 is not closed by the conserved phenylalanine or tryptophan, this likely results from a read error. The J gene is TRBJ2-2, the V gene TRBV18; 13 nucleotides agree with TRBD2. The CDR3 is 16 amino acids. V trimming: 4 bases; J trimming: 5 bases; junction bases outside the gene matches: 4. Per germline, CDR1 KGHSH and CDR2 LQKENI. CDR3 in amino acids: CASSQSGLAGTGELFS. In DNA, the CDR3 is TGTGCCAGCTCACAATCGGGACTAGCGGGAACCGGGGAGCTGTTTTCT.

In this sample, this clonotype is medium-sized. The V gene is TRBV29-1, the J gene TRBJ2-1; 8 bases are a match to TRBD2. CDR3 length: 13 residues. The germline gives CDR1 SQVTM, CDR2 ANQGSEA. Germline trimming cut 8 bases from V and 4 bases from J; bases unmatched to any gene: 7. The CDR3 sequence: CSSRREEYNEQFF. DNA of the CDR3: TGCAGCTCGAGGCGGGAGGAATACAATGAGCAGTTCTTC.

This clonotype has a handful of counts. The CDR3 reads CASSQRLTGGDIQYF. CDR3 nucleotide sequence: TGTGCCAGCAGTCAGCGATTGACAGGGGGAGACATTCAGTACTTC. This chain connects TRBV6-2 or TRBV6-3 to TRBJ2-4, with 9 nucleotides matching TRBD1. Germline V lookup: CDR1 MNHEY, CDR2 SVGEGT. The CDR3 loop spans 15 amino acids. Trimming removed 5 bases from V and 8 bases from J; junction bases left unmatched: 10.

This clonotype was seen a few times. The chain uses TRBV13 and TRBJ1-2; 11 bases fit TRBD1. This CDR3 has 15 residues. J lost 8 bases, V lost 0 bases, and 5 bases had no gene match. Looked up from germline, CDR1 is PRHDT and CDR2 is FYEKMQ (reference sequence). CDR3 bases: TGTGCCAGCAGCTTAGGGGGGACAGGGGGGAAAGGCTACACCTTC. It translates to CASSLGGTGGKGYTF.

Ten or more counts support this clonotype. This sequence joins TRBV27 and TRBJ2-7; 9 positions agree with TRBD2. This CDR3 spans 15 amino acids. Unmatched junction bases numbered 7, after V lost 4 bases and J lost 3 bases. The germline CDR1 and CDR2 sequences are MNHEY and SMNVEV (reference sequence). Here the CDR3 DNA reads TGTGCCAGCAGTTCCCGACTAGCGGAGGGCTACGAGCAGTACTTC. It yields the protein CASSSRLAEGYEQYF.

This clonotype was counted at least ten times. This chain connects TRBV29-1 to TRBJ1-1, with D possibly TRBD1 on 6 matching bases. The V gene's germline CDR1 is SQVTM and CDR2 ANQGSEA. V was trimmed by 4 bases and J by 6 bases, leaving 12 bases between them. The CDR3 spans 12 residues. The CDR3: CSVVTGAAEAFF. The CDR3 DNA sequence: TGCAGCGTTGTAACGGGGGCCGCTGAAGCTTTCTTT. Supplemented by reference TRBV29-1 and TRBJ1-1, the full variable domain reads SAVISQKPSRDICQRGTSLTIQCQVDSQVTMMFWYRQQPGQSLTLIATANQGSEATYESGFVIDKFPISRPNLTFSTLTVSNMSPEDSSIYLCSVVTGAAEAFFGQGTRLTVV.

CDR3 DNA: TGCAGCGTTGAGGGGGGTGAAAAACTGTTTTTT. This gives the protein CSVEGGEKLFF. This rearrangement joins TRBV29-1 to TRBJ1-4, with D possibly being TRBD1 (5 bases). The CDR3 runs to 11 residues. Germline lookup yields CDR1 SQVTM and CDR2 ANQGSEA. The germline V and J ends were trimmed by 3 bases and 7 bases, with 6 bases remaining between them.